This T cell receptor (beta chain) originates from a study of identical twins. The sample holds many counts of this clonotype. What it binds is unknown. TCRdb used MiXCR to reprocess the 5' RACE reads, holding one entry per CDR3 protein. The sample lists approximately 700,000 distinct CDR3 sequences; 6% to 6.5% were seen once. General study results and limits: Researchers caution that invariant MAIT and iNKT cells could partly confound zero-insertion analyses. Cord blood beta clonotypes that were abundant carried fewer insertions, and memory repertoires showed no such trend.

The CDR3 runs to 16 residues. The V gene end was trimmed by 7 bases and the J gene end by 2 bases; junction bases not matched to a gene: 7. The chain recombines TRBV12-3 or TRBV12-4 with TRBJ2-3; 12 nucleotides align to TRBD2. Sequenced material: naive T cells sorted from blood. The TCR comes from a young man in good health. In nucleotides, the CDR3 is TGTGCCAGCATCTCGACTAGCGGGAGATACACAGATACGCAGTATTTT. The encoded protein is CASISTSGRYTDTQYF.